The 2 T cell receptor beta chains given below trace back to one sample, sequenced in a study of pediatric ulcerative colitis (dated 2019 in TCRdb). The library was generated by the immunoSEQ multiplex PCR assay. In its TCRdb copy, this immuneACCESS table keeps in-frame sequences only and misses some clones. Where compared with another copy, unresolved V genes explain less than half of these, and the others have no known cause. The table for this sample lists 35,000 to 45,000 clones; less than 90% of them were counted only once. Roughly 23% of the sample is in the top ten clones. Specimen: blood. These receptors all come from a girl between 10 and 17 years old with moderate ulcerative colitis.

This clone was picked up a small number of times. V usage is TRBV7-9 and J usage is TRBJ1-2; the D is unclear. Germline CDR1 SEHNR, CDR2 FQNEAQ (reference sequence). The CDR3 is made up of 13 amino acids. The CDR3 is CALSPSHNYGYTF. The CDR3 DNA is TGTGCTTTAAGCCCATCCCATAACTATGGCTACACCTTC.

This clone has more than one count but fewer than ten. The V gene is TRBV18, the J gene TRBJ1-6; TRBD1 agrees at 7 bases. V lost 1 base and J lost 9; bases outside the gene matches: 12. From germline, CDR1 is KGHSH and CDR2 LQKENI. CDR3 size: 17 residues. The CDR3 coding sequence is TGTGCCAGCTCACCACGGGACAGATTACTTGGGGGTTCACCCCTCCACTTT. Protein product: CASSPRDRLLGGSPLHF.